This T cell receptor (beta chain) appears in the sequencing data of a study of blood T cell repertoires in COVID-19 (dated by TCRdb to the early 2020s). At the level of the whole study: The collaborator samples originated in the United States, Italy and Spain and spanned the acute and convalescent phases of COVID-19. Samples were obtained from the ongoing ImmuneRACE study (first 160 participants) and from 1,254 subjects provided by 6 global collaborators. The material from the prospective study consisted of cDNA or gDNA derived from T cells, B-cell-depleted T cells, or PBMCs. Sample metadata almost always included a de-identified subject ID, COVID-19 status, age in years and sex. The dataset comprised deeply sampled blood TCRbeta repertoires from subjects exposed to, actively infected with, or recovered from COVID-19. HLA class I and class II types, where available, came from metadata supplied by the sample provider rather than from assay-based typing. The repertoires were made available in a free public database intended to serve as a resource for research on the immune response to SARS-CoV-2. Summary of the overall study and its limitations: The quantity of clinical and demographic metadata differed by source and by participant and was supplied without curation.

For this clone: Its antigen is currently not known. There are no base qualities to consult, and no much larger clone falls within one base.

The CDR3 runs 15 residues from the cysteine to the phenylalanine. Kept here is only the CDR3 DNA, which spans 45 bases and is read in frame from base 1. Relative to germline, V is 6 bases shorter and J is 5 bases shorter, with 19 bases between their ends. In the germline V gene, CDR1 corresponds to SGHVS and CDR2 to FQNEAQ. The immunoSEQ Assay, a bias-controlled multiplex PCR, was used to amplify TCRbeta CDR3 regions from genomic DNA. The study's own analysis went as follows. Nucleated cell counts per sample were estimated from amplification of reference gene primers within the assay. To quantify the absolute abundance of each unique TCRbeta CDR3 rearrangement, sequence reads were collapsed and filtered. For each sample, productive Simpson clonality was calculated by taking the square root of Simpson's diversity index across productive rearrangements. This is the immuneACCESS table as TCRdb keeps it, with only in-frame sequences that have V and J called. A part of the clones is gone; compared with another copy, unresolved V genes explain less than half, and the rest is unexplained. That table furnishes V, J and clone size, whereas the DNA furnished D and trimming. The sample data list about 360,000 clones, and roughly 90% of these were observed just once. Roughly 2% of the sample is in the top ten clones.

Participants in the prospective study were aged about 18 to 95 years, lived in some 24 United States geographic areas, and enrolled through a virtual design. To assign participants to cohorts, the prospective study relied on clinical history that participants themselves reported in a screening survey and a study questionnaire. Each participant in the prospective study had whole blood, serum and a nasopharyngeal or oropharyngeal swab collected by mobile phlebotomists. Over a roughly two-month period, participants in the prospective study had the option of providing additional blood draws and questionnaires. Blood samples from the prospective study were shipped frozen or at room temperature prior to DNA extraction.

The origin of this receptor is a woman in her thirties or forties with acute COVID-19. Sequencing used PBMCs or T cells enriched from blood (not recorded which). The chain joins TRBV7-8 to TRBJ1-1; the best D guess is TRBD1, with 5 bases matching. The nucleotide sequence is given as TGTGCCAGCAGATTTAGGGCAGGGTTCGATACTGAAGCTTTCTTT. Its translation is CASRFRAGFDTEAFF.